One sample yielded the 24 T cell receptor beta chains listed below, sequenced in a study of T cell responses to AZD1222 COVID-19 vaccine. Only in-frame clones appear in the TCRdb table, and some are missing; sequencing was by immunoSEQ multiplex PCR. The data show around 87,000 clones, with 70% to 90% seen just once and 10% to 13% held by the top ten. The source was peripheral blood, collected on day 0 of AZD1222 vaccination. Receptor source: an adult in good health.

The rearrangement links TRBV6-1 to TRBJ1-2; D uncertain. Trimming pared 2 bases from V and 2 bases from J, leaving 9 bases between. The germline V gene encodes CDR1 MNHNS and CDR2 SASEGT. The CDR3 has 14 amino acids. CDR3 amino acids: CASSESYRNYGYTF. In nucleotides, the CDR3 is TGTGCCAGCAGTGAATCTTACAGAAACTATGGCTACACCTTC.

The V call is TRBV2, the J call TRBJ1-2, with 11 bases that match TRBD1. Trimming removed 7 bases from V and 6 bases from J; junction bases left unmatched: 7. Germline assignment: CDR1 SNHLY and CDR2 FYNNEI. The CDR3 sequence is 14 residues long. The CDR3 spells CASTLAGQGDGYTF. The CDR3 nucleotides read TGTGCCAGCACCTTAGCGGGACAGGGGGATGGCTACACCTTC.

This chain uses TRBV6-1 with TRBJ1-1, with 9 bases lining up with TRBD1. The CDR3 sequence is 16 residues long. CDR1 and CDR2 (germline): MNHNS, SASEGT. Unmatched junction bases numbered 6, after V lost 1 base and J lost 3 bases. The CDR3 spells CASSEGGTGPDTEAFF. CDR3 DNA sequence: TGTGCCAGCAGTGAAGGGGGGACAGGGCCTGACACTGAAGCTTTCTTT.

The V and J genes are TRBV30 and TRBJ2-2; no definite D call. V lost 0 bases to trimming and J lost 7 bases, with 6 bases between them. This CDR3 is built from 12 residues. Germline V gene sequence: CDR1 GTSNPN, CDR2 SVGIG (reference sequence). For the CDR3, the DNA is TGTGCCTGGAGTGTACAGCACGGGGAGCTGTTTTTT. This encodes CAWSVQHGELFF.

The rearrangement links TRBV6-5 to TRBJ2-1, with a weak D call TRBD2 (6 bases). V lost 6 bases and J lost 3, with 18 bases in between. Germline-derived CDR1 and CDR2 are MNHEY and SVGAGI. This CDR3 region has 16 residues. CDR3 nucleotides: TGTGCCAGCAGGTACCCGGGACTTAAAGTCTACAATGAGCAGTTCTTC. It codes for CASRYPGLKVYNEQFF.

In its sample, this clone was seen a few times. This chain joins TRBV12-3 or TRBV12-4 and TRBJ2-3, with D tentatively TRBD1 or TRBD2 (5 bases each). Trimming took off 7 bases at V and 2 bases at J, with 7 bases between the two ends. There are 12 residues in the CDR3. The CDR3 reads CASTGTTDTQYF. The CDR3 nucleotides are TGTGCCAGCACGGGGACCACAGATACGCAGTATTTT.

The J gene is TRBJ2-7, the V gene TRBV28; 7 bases map to TRBD1. Per the germline V gene, CDR1 is MDHEN and CDR2 is SYDVKM. The CDR3 runs 12 residues. The ends lost 1 base at V and 6 bases at J; junction bases unmatched: 0. CDR3 coding DNA: TGTGCCAGCAGTTTATACAGGGGCGAGCAGTACTTC. Its translation is CASSLYRGEQYF.

This clone was found a few times. This chain joins TRBV4-2 and TRBJ1-2; D is undetermined. Germline loops: CDR1 LGHNA, CDR2 YNFKEQ. This CDR3 region has 12 residues. V lost 4 bases, J lost 2 bases, and 5 bases lay in between. The CDR3 loop reads CASSLVNYGYTF. Written as DNA, the CDR3 is TGTGCCAGCAGCCTAGTGAACTATGGCTACACCTTC.

CDR3 residues: CASRPTSGAQETQYF. The CDR3 nucleotides are TGTGCCAGCAGACCGACTAGCGGGGCACAAGAGACCCAGTACTTC. V gene TRBV2 combines with J gene TRBJ2-5, with 11 bases identical to TRBD2. V gave up 6 bases and J gave up 2 bases; unmatched junction bases: 5. This CDR3 contains 15 residues. From germline, CDR1 is SNHLY and CDR2 FYNNEI.

This chain uses TRBV6-2 or TRBV6-3 with TRBJ1-3, with 9 bases that match TRBD1. Unmatched junction bases numbered 3, after V lost 6 bases and J lost 3 bases. This CDR3 is 14 amino acids long. Germline V gene data show CDR1 as MNHEY and CDR2 as SVGEGT. The CDR3 is CASSGQGLGNTIYF. The CDR3 nucleotides read TGTGCCAGCAGCGGACAGGGGCTTGGAAACACCATATATTTT.

The table lists this clone with a few counts. The chain recombines TRBV5-1 with TRBJ2-7, with TRBD1 identical over 9 bases. CDR3 length: 15 amino acids. The J segment lost 5 bases and the V segment lost 0 bases, leaving 6 bases of the junction unmatched. From germline, CDR1 is SGHRS and CDR2 YFSETQ. CDR3 bases: TGCGCCAGCAGCTTGGGCCACAGGGGGCCAGACGAGCAGTACTTC. It encodes CASSLGHRGPDEQYF.

The chain combines TRBV6-2 or TRBV6-3 with TRBJ2-2, with a possible D match to TRBD2 (7 bases). The CDR3 extends over 15 amino acids. V dropped 5 bases and J dropped 6 bases, with 16 bases sitting between them. Germline V gene lookup returns CDR1 MNHEY and CDR2 SVGEGT. The CDR3 DNA reads as TGTGCCAGCAGTCCCCGAGGGGGGGCCGCCGGGGAGCTGTTTTTT. Translation: CASSPRGGAAGELFF.

This clone was counted a single time. This chain joins TRBV5-1 and TRBJ2-1, with TRBD2 matching over 9 bases. CDR1 and CDR2 from the germline V gene are SGHRS and YFSETQ. The CDR3 has 15 amino acids. Trimming cost V 1 base and J 6 bases; bases outside gene matches: 5. The CDR3 bases are TGCGCCAGCAGCTTGAGCGGCGGGAGGGCCAATGAGCAGTTCTTC. Its translation: CASSLSGGRANEQFF.

The genes are TRBV10-3 and TRBJ1-1; D remains ambiguous. There are 13 residues in the CDR3. Between the trimmed V and J ends, which lost 8 bases and 0 bases, there was a span of 10 bases. The germline V gene has CDR1 ENHRY and CDR2 SYGVKD. CDR3: CAISLPVNTEAFF. The DNA for the CDR3 is TGTGCCATCTCTCTCCCGGTGAACACTGAAGCTTTCTTT.

This rearrangement joins TRBV20-1 to TRBJ2-1; unclear D gene. The CDR3 covers 11 residues. Germline V CDR1 and CDR2: DFQATT, SNEGSKA (reference sequence). The CDR3 bases are TGCACCCCTGCGGTTTACAATGAGCAGTTCTTC. It is translated as CTPAVYNEQFF.

This clone appeared a few times. Here the CDR3 DNA reads TGTGCCTGGAGTGGGAACCGGTACGAGCAGTACTTC. Translated: CAWSGNRYEQYF. The chain joins TRBV30 to TRBJ2-7; no clear D gene. The CDR3 sequence is 12 residues long. The germline V gene encodes CDR1 GTSNPN and CDR2 SVGIG (reference sequence). Trimming removed 1 base at V and 4 bases at J, with 8 bases between.

This chain uses TRBV19 with TRBJ1-3; tentatively, D is TRBD1 (6 bases). V was clipped by 4 bases and J by 2 bases, with 9 bases between them. Germline-derived CDR1 and CDR2 are LNHDA and SQIVND (reference sequence). The CDR3 consists of 14 residues. Here the CDR3 DNA reads TGTGCCAGTAGTACCAGGGGCCCTGGAAACACCATATATTTT. Amino acid sequence: CASSTRGPGNTIYF.

V is TRBV6-2 or TRBV6-3 and J is TRBJ2-7; 7 nucleotides agree with TRBD1. In germline, CDR1 is MNHEY, CDR2 SVGEGT. The CDR3 extends over 15 amino acids. V dropped 2 bases and J dropped 1; count of bases not matched to a gene: 5. The CDR3 protein is CASSYVSGQSYEQYF. CDR3 bases: TGTGCCAGCAGTTACGTCTCGGGACAGTCCTACGAGCAGTACTTC.

A few counts support this clone. The J gene is TRBJ2-5, the V gene TRBV5-1; D is possibly TRBD1 (6 bases). The CDR3 is 17 amino acids. In germline, CDR1 is SGHRS, CDR2 YFSETQ. V lost 2 bases to trimming and J lost 5 bases, with 22 bases between them. The CDR3 protein is CASSFTWVDRPSETQYF. CDR3 sequence (DNA): TGCGCCAGCAGCTTTACCTGGGTCGACAGGCCGAGTGAGACCCAGTACTTC. Drawing the rest from reference TRBV5-1 and TRBJ2-5, the complete variable domain is KAGVTQTPRYLIKTRGQQVTLSCSPISGHRSVSWYQQTPGQGLQFLFEYFSETQRNKGNFPGRFSGRQFSNSRSEMNVSTLELGDSALYLCASSFTWVDRPSETQYFGPGTRLLVL.

The V gene is TRBV30, the J gene TRBJ1-2; no definite D call. V was clipped by 0 bases and J by 6 bases, with 17 bases between them. Per germline, CDR1 GTSNPN and CDR2 SVGIG (reference sequence). There are 15 residues in the CDR3. The CDR3 here is CAWSVNDHGSNGYTF. In nucleotides, the CDR3 is TGTGCCTGGAGTGTAAATGACCATGGGTCTAATGGCTACACCTTC.

V gene TRBV7-6 combines with J gene TRBJ2-3; possibly TRBD1 for D (7 bases). CDR1 is SGHVS, CDR2 FNYEAQ, per germline. Trimming shortened V by 5 bases and J by 2 bases, and 14 bases separated the two germline ends. The CDR3 has 15 residues. The CDR3 DNA follows: TGTGCCAGCAGCCAGGGGGGCGGATACACAGATACGCAGTATTTT. This gives the protein CASSQGGGYTDTQYF.

The chain joins TRBV5-4 to TRBJ1-2; D is unclear. CDR1 SGHNT and CDR2 YYREEE come from the germline V gene (reference sequence). The CDR3 length is 15 residues. Trimming took off 1 base at V and 4 bases at J, with 14 bases between the two ends. The chain's CDR3 is CASSLHDGGSYGYTF. Written as DNA, the CDR3 is TGTGCCAGCAGCTTGCACGACGGAGGGAGCTATGGCTACACCTTC.

This clone came up once. V is TRBV30 and J is TRBJ1-2; 8 bases are shared with TRBD1. CDR3 length equals 12 residues. J lost 2 bases, V lost 7 bases, and 3 bases had no gene match. CDR1 is GTSNPN and CDR2 is SVGIG in the germline V gene (reference sequence). The CDR3, as DNA: TGTGCCTTAGCAGGGGGCAACTATGGCTACACCTTC. Protein product: CALAGGNYGYTF.

This CDR3 is CASSTQGTGGRGYTF. The CDR3 DNA follows: TGTGCCAGTAGTACACAGGGGACAGGGGGTCGTGGCTACACCTTC. The chain is built from TRBV19 and TRBJ1-2; 11 bases match TRBD1. Germline CDR1 reads LNHDA; CDR2 reads SQIVND (reference sequence). J lost 7 bases, V lost 4 bases, and 8 bases had no gene match. The CDR3 totals 15 residues. Based on the CDR3 plus reference TRBV19 and TRBJ1-2, the full variable domain is DGGITQSPKYLFRKEGQNVTLSCEQNLNHDAMYWYRQDPGQGLRLIYYSQIVNDFQKGDIAEGYSVSREKKESFPLTVTSAQKNPTAFYLCASSTQGTGGRGYTFGSGTRLTVV.